The rows below give T cell receptor beta chains drawn from one sample of a study of T-cell reconstitution after alpha-beta-depleted transplantation in children. MiXCR, applied by TCRdb to the PCR reads, yields one record per CDR3 protein. The sample lists about 58,000 distinct CDR3 sequences; 40% to 45% were seen once. This specimen consisted of PBMCs, mostly from graft donor cells, obtained 360 days after TCRalphabeta/CD19-depleted stem cell transplant. The receptor source for this set is a male patient between 10 and 17 years old who had a stem cell transplant for acute lymphoblastic leukemia, so the T cells may come from the graft donor. Both conserved end residues are part of each CDR3.

v_call	cdr3_aa
TRBV27	CASYSPASGANVLTF
TRBV5-1	CASSLNPTDTQYF
TRBV3-1	CASSQDRGSGSYEQYF
TRBV7-6	CASSLYRDKLFF
TRBV5-1	CASSLGRFSTDTQYF
TRBV10-3	CAISEDGEAFF
TRBV9	CASSPHFGRPENIQYF
TRBV10-3	CAISELSYEQYF
TRBV7-2	CASSFGAPGSYNEQFF
TRBV11-3	CASSSGGQGLHEQFF
TRBV9	CASSLPGGDEQFF
TRBV20-1	CSARDSTGRETQYF
TRBV2	CASGTNTEAFF
TRBV5-6	CASSRLAVEQFF
TRBV4-3	CASSQRADTQYF
TRBV24-1	CATSFAVTGELFF
TRBV7-8	CASSFRAGGNTGELFF
TRBV9	CASSVDRGTVGELFF
TRBV24-1	CATSYPGLAGDEQFF
TRBV5-1	CASSPRASGGKIYNEQFF
TRBV12-3/TRBV12-4	CATSDYAEQYF
TRBV2	CAATSGRADSYEQYF
TRBV6-1	CASSFPGVYPNTGELFF
TRBV12-3/TRBV12-4	CASSLSGLAKNIQYF
TRBV7-6	CASSPNTGGAQETQYF
TRBV7-3	CASSLTSGRGADTQYF
TRBV5-6	CASSLASGGKKSYNEQFF
TRBV12-3/TRBV12-4	CASSFGNTEAFF
TRBV27	CASSLSQREKLFF
TRBV12-3/TRBV12-4	CASAGETGQPQHF
TRBV29-1	CSVTGMFGYTF
TRBV6-2/TRBV6-3	CASSYGLIEQYF
TRBV27	CASSSRTASTDTQYF
TRBV12-3/TRBV12-4	CASSTHRAGSYEQYF
TRBV5-1	CASSVGHNTGELFF
TRBV29-1	CSVRGRVTDTQYF
TRBV5-1	CASSLVRGQGSGYTF
TRBV28	CASSWRGASPLHF
TRBV28	CASRSGDRGRGGTQYF
TRBV6-7	CASKLGAEDQETQYF
TRBV24-1	CATSDSRTTNYEQYF
TRBV27	CASSLSYDGSYEQYF
TRBV6-5	CASSYRGGYTF
TRBV4-2	CASSQEAYNEQFF
TRBV5-6	CASSLTSSGDTQYF
TRBV12-3/TRBV12-4	CASSFGKIGYNEQFF
TRBV20-1	CSAREIPWDTQYF
TRBV13	CASSLVQGLSSSYNSPLHF
TRBV28	CASSFQPNYGYTF
TRBV5-1	CASSGLAGYNEQFF
TRBV19	CATALAGGRNEQFF
TRBV12-3/TRBV12-4	CASSGTGRRETQYF
TRBV5-1	CASSWNRDSLYEQYF
TRBV12-3/TRBV12-4	CASSLNPAGWDTQYF
TRBV4-2	CASSQGTGGIEAFF
TRBV6-6	CASSPPGQVEQFF
TRBV4-3	CASSQGQGGVYTGELFF
TRBV4-1	CASSQAPGQGRTGELFF